The 13 T cell receptor beta chains in this list originate from one sample, sequenced in a study of cytomegalovirus exposure and HLA in healthy donors. The PCR made use of 60 Vbeta and 13 Jbeta primers. The data were produced by immunoSEQ multiplex PCR, yet TCRdb's version contains in-frame clones alone and is incomplete. The table lists roughly 70,000 clones, around three quarters of them singletons. Specimen: PBMCs. Receptor source: a man aged 50-59 years in good health and CMV-seronegative.

This rearrangement joins TRBV5-4 to TRBJ2-7; 8 bases fit TRBD1. J gave up 1 base and V 4 bases, and 4 bases lay outside the gene matches. There are 14 residues in the CDR3. CDR1 is SGHNT, CDR2 YYREEE, per germline (reference sequence). CDR3 protein: CASSPGTGSYEQYF. In nucleotides, the CDR3 is TGTGCCAGCAGCCCCGGGACAGGATCCTACGAGCAGTACTTC.

The genes are TRBV7-2 and TRBJ2-7; 9 nucleotides match TRBD2. The trim removed 5 bases at V and 3 bases at J, leaving 8 bases unmatched. Germline CDR1 and CDR2: SGHTA and FQGNSA. This CDR3 contains 15 residues. The CDR3 loop reads CASSPVAGDVYEQYF. DNA of the CDR3: TGTGCCAGCAGCCCCGTAGCGGGGGACGTCTACGAGCAGTACTTC.

The V call is TRBV30, the J call TRBJ1-6; D is undetermined. Germline assignment: CDR1 GTSNPN and CDR2 SVGIG (reference sequence). The CDR3 is 11 amino acids. Trimming left V 4 bases short and J 10 bases short, with 8 bases between. CDR3: CAWMIQSPLHF. CDR3 nucleotide sequence: TGTGCCTGGATGATCCAGTCACCCCTCCACTTT.

The V call is TRBV27, the J call TRBJ2-6; 7 bases are shared with TRBD2. The CDR3 consists of 18 residues. The germline CDR1 and CDR2 sequences are MNHEY and SMNVEV (reference sequence). V dropped 5 bases and J dropped 0; count of bases not matched to a gene: 10. CDR3 residues: CASSGSGGPTSGANVLTF. CDR3 bases: TGTGCCAGCAGTGGCTCGGGAGGCCCAACCTCTGGGGCCAACGTCCTGACTTTC.

The rearrangement uses TRBV7-2 and TRBJ2-7; D is unclear. Trimming cost V 5 bases and J 3 bases, with 8 bases left between them. The CDR3 has 12 amino acids. The germline gives CDR1 SGHTA, CDR2 FQGNSA. CDR3 DNA sequence: TGTGCCAGCAGCCCGAACGGCTACGAGCAGTACTTC. Amino acids: CASSPNGYEQYF. Full variable domain (missing parts from reference TRBV7-2 and TRBJ2-7): GAGVSQSPSNKVTEKGKDVELRCDPISGHTALYWYRQSLGQGLEFLIYFQGNSAPDKSGLPSDRFSAERTGGSVSTLTIQRTQQEDSAVYLCASSPNGYEQYFGPGTRLTVT.

V gene TRBV6-5 combines with J gene TRBJ2-1; D may be TRBD2 (6 bases). The CDR3 sequence is 13 residues long. Germline CDR1 is MNHEY and CDR2 is SVGAGI. The V gene lost 5 bases and the J gene lost 7 bases, with 12 bases spanning the gap. The CDR3 DNA reads TGTGCCAGCAGTGGAGGGAACGAAAATGAGCAGTTCTTC. The encoded protein is CASSGGNENEQFF.

J is TRBJ2-3 and V is TRBV28, with D maybe TRBD2 (6 bases). There are 15 residues in the CDR3. Germline assignment: CDR1 MDHEN and CDR2 SYDVKM. The V end was cut by 5 bases, the J end by 3 bases, with 15 bases between. CDR3 coding DNA: TGTGCCAGCAGTGACCCGCGCGGGGCAACAGATACGCAGTATTTT. Translating it yields CASSDPRGATDTQYF.

The chain employs TRBV5-8 and TRBJ1-2; TRBD1 matches at 8 bases. CDR1 and CDR2 (germline): SGHTS, YDEGEE. V shed 0 bases and J 8 bases; nucleotides not matched to a gene: 6. The CDR3 is 14 residues long. The CDR3 DNA sequence: TGTGCCAGCAGCTTGGACAGGGGGAAAGGCGGCTACACCTTC. Its protein is CASSLDRGKGGYTF. Using reference TRBV5-8 and TRBJ1-2 for the parts outside the CDR3, the full variable domain is EAGVTQSPTHLIKTRGQQATLRCSPISGHTSVYWYQQALGLGLQFLLWYDEGEERNRGNFPPRFSGRQFPNYSSELNVNALELEDSALYLCASSLDRGKGGYTFGSGTRLTVV.

The chain employs TRBV5-6 and TRBJ2-3; TRBD2 aligns across 10 bases. The CDR3 contains 18 residues. The junction had 10 bases not matched to a gene; V was cut back by 1 base and J by 2 bases. Germline CDR1 is SGHDT and CDR2 is YYEEEE. The chain's CDR3 is CASSLFGLAGDLTDTQYF. The CDR3 DNA reads as TGTGCCAGCAGCTTGTTCGGTCTAGCGGGGGACCTCACAGATACGCAGTATTTT. The whole variable domain, remainder taken from reference TRBV5-6 and TRBJ2-3, is DAGVTQSPTHLIKTRGQQVTLRCSPKSGHDTVSWYQQALGQGPQFIFQYYEEEERQRGNFPDRFSGHQFPNYSSELNVNALLLGDSALYLCASSLFGLAGDLTDTQYFGPGTRLTVL.

This sequence joins TRBV28 and TRBJ2-5; the D gene is possibly TRBD1 (5 bases). Trimming stripped 6 bases from V and 2 bases from J, with 16 bases between. CDR1 MDHEN and CDR2 SYDVKM come from the germline V gene. This CDR3 is 15 amino acids long. CDR3 DNA: TGTGCCAGCAGCTTGCCCGGACACGGTCAAGAGACCCAGTACTTC. It encodes CASSLPGHGQETQYF.

The chain carries TRBV19 and TRBJ2-3, with TRBD2 matching 8 bases. CDR1 is LNHDA and CDR2 is SQIVND in the germline V gene (reference sequence). The CDR3 covers 15 residues. V shed 6 bases, J shed 2 bases, and the junction held 7 bases outside the gene matches. CDR3 DNA: TGTGCCAGTAGGCCCGGGAGGGCCCTCACAGATACGCAGTATTTT. Translated: CASRPGRALTDTQYF.

CDR3 loop: CASSYQSSYEQYF. Written as DNA, the CDR3 is TGTGCCAGCAGTTACCAGTCCTCCTACGAGCAGTACTTC. J is TRBJ2-7 and V is TRBV6-5, with unresolved D. Germline V gene data show CDR1 as MNHEY and CDR2 as SVGAGI. The CDR3 totals 13 residues. The V end was cut by 2 bases, the J end by 0 bases, with 5 bases between.

The genes are TRBV4-1 and TRBJ1-2; D is uncertain. Germline V gives CDR1 MGHRA, CDR2 YSYEKL. This CDR3 is 13 amino acids long. With 2 bases removed from V and 4 bases from J, the gap between germline ends came to 8 bases. The DNA of the CDR3 is TGCGCCAGCAGCCAACGCACAAGCTATGGCTACACCTTC. It codes for CASSQRTSYGYTF.